The T cell receptor beta chain under discussion was sequenced for a study of monozygotic twins with cystic fibrosis. The junction had 6 bases not matched to a gene; V was cut back by 3 bases and J by 0 bases. This CDR3 has 16 residues. Germline V gene sequence: CDR1 GTSNPN, CDR2 SVGIG (reference sequence). Data came from immunoSEQ multiplex PCR; TCRdb stores just in-frame clones and leaves some out. The sample carries about 29,000 clones, about 82% recorded once. About this clone: The antigen remains unidentified.

Whole-study findings and limits: Median Simpson clonality of roughly 0.01 suggested naive T cells predominated. In this small cohort, shared CDR3 numbers showed no association with age, concordance or disease severity.

The sequenced material came from blood. V is TRBV30 and J is TRBJ2-7; TRBD2 matches 12 bases. The source is a girl aged 2-10 years with cystic fibrosis. The DNA for the CDR3 is TGTGCCTGGAGCGAAGGACTAGCGGGACACTCCTACGAGCAGTACTTC. Protein: CAWSEGLAGHSYEQYF.